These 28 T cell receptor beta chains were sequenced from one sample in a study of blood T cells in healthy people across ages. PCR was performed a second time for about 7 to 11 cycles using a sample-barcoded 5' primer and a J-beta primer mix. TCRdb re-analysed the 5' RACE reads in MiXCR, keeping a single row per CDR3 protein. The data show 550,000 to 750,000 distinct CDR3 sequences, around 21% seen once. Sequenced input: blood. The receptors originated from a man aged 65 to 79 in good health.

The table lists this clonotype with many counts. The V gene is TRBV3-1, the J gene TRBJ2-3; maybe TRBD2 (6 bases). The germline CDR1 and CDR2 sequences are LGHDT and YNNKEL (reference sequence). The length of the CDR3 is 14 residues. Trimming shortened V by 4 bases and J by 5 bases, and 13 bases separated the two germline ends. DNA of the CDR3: TGTGCCAGCAGCCCCTCGGGGGTAAGAGATACGCAGTATTTT. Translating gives CASSPSGVRDTQYF.

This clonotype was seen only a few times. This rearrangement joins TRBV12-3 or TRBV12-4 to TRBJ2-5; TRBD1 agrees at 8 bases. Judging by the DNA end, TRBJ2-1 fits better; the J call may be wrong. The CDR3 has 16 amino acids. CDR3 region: CASSYLNRGSSNEQFF. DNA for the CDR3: TGTGCCAGCAGTTACCTCAACAGGGGGAGCTCCAATGAGCAGTTCTTC.

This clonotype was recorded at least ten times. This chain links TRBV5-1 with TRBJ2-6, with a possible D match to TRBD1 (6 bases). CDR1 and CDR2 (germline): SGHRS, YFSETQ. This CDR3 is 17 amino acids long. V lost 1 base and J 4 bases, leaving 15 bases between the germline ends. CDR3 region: CASSLKGVITGANVLTF. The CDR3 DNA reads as TGCGCCAGCAGCTTGAAGGGGGTGATAACAGGGGCCAACGTCCTGACTTTC.

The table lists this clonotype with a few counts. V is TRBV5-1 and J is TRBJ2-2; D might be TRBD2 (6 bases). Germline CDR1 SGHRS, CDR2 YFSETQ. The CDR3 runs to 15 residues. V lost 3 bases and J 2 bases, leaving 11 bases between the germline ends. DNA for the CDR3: TGCGCCAGCAGCTCTACGGGGGTTAACACCGGGGAGCTGTTTTTT. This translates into CASSSTGVNTGELFF.

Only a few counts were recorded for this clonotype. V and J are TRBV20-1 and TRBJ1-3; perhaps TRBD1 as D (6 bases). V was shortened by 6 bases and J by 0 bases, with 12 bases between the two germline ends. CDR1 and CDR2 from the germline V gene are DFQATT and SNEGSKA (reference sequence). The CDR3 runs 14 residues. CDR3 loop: CSAPRGGSGNTIYF. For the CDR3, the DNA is TGCAGTGCCCCTCGAGGGGGCTCTGGAAACACCATATATTTT.

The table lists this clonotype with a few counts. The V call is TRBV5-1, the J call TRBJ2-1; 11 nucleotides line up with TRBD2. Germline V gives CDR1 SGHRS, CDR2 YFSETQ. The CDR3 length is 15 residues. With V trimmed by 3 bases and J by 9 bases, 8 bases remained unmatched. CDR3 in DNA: TGCGCCAGCAGCTCGGGTAGGACTAGCGGGCTTGAGCAGTTCTTC. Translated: CASSSGRTSGLEQFF.

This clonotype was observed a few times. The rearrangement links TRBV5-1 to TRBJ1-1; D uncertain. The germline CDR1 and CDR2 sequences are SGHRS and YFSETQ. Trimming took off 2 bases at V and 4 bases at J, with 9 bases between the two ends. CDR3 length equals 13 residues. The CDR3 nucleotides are TGCGCCAGCAGCTTTTTTGAGGGCACTGAAGCTTTCTTT. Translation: CASSFFEGTEAFF.

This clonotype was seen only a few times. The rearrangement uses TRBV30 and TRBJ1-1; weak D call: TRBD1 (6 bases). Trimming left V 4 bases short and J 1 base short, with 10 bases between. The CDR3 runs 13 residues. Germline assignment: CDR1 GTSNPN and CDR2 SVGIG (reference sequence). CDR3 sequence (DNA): TGTGCCTGGACGTGGACAGAGAACACTGAAGCTTTCTTT. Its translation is CAWTWTENTEAFF.

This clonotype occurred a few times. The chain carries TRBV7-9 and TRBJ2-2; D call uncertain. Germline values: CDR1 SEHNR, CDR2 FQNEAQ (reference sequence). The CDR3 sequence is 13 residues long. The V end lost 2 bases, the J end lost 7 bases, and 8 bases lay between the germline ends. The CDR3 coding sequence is TGTGCCAGCAGCTTAAGTCTAGACGGGGAGCTGTTTTTT. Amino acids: CASSLSLDGELFF.

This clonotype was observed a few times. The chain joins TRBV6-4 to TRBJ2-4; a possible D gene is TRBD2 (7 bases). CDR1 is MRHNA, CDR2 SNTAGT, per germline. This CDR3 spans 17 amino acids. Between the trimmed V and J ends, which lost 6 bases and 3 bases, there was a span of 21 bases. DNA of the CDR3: TGTGCCAGCAGAGGGGGGGGAGGGACCCCGGGCAAAAACATTCAGTACTTC. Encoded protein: CASRGGGGTPGKNIQYF.

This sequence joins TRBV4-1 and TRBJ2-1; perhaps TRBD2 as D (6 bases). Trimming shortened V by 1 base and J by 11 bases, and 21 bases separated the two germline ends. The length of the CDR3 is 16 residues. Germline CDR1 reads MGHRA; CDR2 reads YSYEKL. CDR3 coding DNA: TGCGCCAGCAGCCAAGTTGTTGAGACTAGTGGGAGTAAGCAGTTCTTC. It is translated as CASSQVVETSGSKQFF.

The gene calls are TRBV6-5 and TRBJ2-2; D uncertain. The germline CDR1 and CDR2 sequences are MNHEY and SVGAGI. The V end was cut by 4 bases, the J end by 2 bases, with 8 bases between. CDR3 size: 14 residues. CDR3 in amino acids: CASSSLLNTGELFF. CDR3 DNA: TGTGCCAGCAGTTCACTCCTAAACACCGGGGAGCTGTTTTTT.

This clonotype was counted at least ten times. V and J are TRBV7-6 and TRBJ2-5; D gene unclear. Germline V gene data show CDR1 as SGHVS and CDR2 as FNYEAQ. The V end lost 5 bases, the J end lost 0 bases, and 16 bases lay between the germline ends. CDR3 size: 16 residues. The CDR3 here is CASSAGRRVYQETQYF. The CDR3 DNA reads TGTGCCAGCAGCGCCGGACGGCGAGTGTACCAAGAGACCCAGTACTTC.

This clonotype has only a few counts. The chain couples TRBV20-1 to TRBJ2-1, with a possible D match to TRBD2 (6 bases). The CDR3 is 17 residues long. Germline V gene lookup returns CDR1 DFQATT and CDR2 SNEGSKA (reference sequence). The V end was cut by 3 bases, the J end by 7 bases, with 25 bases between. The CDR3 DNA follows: TGCAGTGCTAGCCTCCCCGGGGTCGGCGGGGAGACTAATGAGCAGTTCTTC. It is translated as CSASLPGVGGETNEQFF.

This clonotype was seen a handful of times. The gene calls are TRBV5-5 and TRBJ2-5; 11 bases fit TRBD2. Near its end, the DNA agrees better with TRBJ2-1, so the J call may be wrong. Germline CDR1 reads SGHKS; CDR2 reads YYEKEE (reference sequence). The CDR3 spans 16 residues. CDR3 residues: CASSLLTSGIAGEQFF. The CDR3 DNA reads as TGTGCCAGCAGCTTACTGACTAGCGGGATCGCAGGTGAGCAGTTCTTC.

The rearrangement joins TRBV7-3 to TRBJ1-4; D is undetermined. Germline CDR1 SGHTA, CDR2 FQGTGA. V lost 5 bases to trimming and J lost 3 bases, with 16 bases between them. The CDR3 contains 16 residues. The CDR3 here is CASSLEWEGPNEKLFF. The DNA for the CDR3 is TGTGCCAGCAGCCTAGAATGGGAGGGCCCTAATGAAAAACTGTTTTTT.

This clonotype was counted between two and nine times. CDR3 amino acids: CASSPTGQNTGELFF. The CDR3 DNA reads TGTGCCAGCAGTCCTACCGGACAGAACACCGGGGAGCTGTTTTTT. The chain couples TRBV12-3 or TRBV12-4 to TRBJ2-2, with a tentative D call TRBD1 (5 bases). CDR3 length: 15 amino acids. Trimming left V 5 bases short and J 1 base short, with 11 bases between.

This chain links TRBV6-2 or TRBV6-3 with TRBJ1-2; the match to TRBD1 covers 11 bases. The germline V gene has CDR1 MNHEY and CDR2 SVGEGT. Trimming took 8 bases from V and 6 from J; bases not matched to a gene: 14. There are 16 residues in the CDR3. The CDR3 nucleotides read TGTGCCAGCCTAGAATACCGGGACAGGGGGACGAATGGCTACACCTTC. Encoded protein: CASLEYRDRGTNGYTF.

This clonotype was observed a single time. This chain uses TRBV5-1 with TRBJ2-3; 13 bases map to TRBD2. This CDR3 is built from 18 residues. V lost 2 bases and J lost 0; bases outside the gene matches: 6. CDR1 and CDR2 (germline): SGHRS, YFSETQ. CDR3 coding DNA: TGCGCCAGCAGCTTCGGACTAGCGGGAGCCGCTAGCACAGATACGCAGTATTTT. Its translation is CASSFGLAGAASTDTQYF.

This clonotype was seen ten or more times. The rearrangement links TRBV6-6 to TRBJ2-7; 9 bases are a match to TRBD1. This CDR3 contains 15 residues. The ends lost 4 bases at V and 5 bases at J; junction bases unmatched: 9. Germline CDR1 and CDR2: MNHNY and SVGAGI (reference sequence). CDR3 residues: CASSSRTGASNEQYF. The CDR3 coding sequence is TGTGCCAGCAGTTCGCGGACAGGGGCCTCGAACGAGCAGTACTTC.

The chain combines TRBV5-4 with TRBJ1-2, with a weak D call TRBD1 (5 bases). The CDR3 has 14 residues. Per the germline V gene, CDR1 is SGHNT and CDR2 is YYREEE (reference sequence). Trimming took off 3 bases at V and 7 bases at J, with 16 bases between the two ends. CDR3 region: CASSSRDLSGGYTF. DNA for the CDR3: TGTGCCAGCAGCTCGCGGGACCTTTCTGGTGGCTACACCTTC. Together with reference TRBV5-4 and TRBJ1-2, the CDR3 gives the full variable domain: ETGVTQSPTHLIKTRGQQVTLRCSSQSGHNTVSWYQQALGQGPQFIFQYYREEENGRGNFPPRFSGLQFPNYSSELNVNALELDDSALYLCASSSRDLSGGYTFGSGTRLTVV.

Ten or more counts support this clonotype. The CDR3, as DNA: TGTGCCAGCAGAGGGGGTTACGAGCAGTACTTC. Protein: CASRGGYEQYF. The V and J genes are TRBV27 and TRBJ2-7, with a tentative D call TRBD1 (6 bases). The germline gives CDR1 MNHEY, CDR2 SMNVEV (reference sequence). CDR3 length: 11 residues. The V end lost 6 bases, the J end lost 4 bases, and 7 bases lay between the germline ends.

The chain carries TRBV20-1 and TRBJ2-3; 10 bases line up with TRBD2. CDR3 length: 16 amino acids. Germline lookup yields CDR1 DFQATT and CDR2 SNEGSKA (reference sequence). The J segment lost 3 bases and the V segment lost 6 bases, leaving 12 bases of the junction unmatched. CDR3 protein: CSATNLAGAETDTQYF. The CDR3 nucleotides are TGCAGTGCCACTAATCTAGCGGGAGCGGAGACAGATACGCAGTATTTT.

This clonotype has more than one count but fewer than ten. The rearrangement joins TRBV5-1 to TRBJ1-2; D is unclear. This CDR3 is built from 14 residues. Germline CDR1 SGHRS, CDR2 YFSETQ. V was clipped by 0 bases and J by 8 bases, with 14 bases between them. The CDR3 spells CASSLEGGTGGYTF. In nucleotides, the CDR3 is TGCGCCAGCAGCTTGGAAGGTGGAACCGGGGGCTACACCTTC.

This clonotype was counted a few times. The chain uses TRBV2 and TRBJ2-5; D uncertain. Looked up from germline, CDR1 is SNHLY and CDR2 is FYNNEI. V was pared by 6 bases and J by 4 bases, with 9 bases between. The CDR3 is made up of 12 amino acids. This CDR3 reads CASRALGETQYF. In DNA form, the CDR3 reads TGTGCCAGCAGGGCCTTGGGAGAGACCCAGTACTTC.

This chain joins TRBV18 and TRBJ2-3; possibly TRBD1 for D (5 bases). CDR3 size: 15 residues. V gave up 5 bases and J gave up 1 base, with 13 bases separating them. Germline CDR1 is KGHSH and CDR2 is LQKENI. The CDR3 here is CASSSRVERTDTQYF. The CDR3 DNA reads TGTGCCAGCTCAAGCAGGGTGGAACGCACAGATACGCAGTATTTT.

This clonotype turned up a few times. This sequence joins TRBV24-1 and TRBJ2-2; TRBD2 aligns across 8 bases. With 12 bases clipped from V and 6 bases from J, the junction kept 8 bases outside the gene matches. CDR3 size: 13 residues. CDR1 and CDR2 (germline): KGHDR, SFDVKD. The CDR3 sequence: CAAKREHAGELFF. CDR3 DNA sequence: TGTGCCGCCAAGCGGGAGCATGCCGGGGAGCTGTTTTTT.

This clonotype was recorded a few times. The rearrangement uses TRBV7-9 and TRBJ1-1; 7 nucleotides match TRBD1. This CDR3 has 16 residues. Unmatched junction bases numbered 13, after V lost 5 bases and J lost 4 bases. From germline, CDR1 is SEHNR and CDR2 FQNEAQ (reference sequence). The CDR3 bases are TGTGCCAGCAGCACAGGGGAGGGAACAGGAGGCACTGAAGCTTTCTTT. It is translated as CASSTGEGTGGTEAFF.